This is a list of T cell receptor beta chains from one sample in a study of T cell responses to AZD1222 COVID-19 vaccine. TCRdb's table, derived via immunoSEQ multiplex PCR, lists solely in-frame clones and lacks some. The sample has about 180,000 clones, just over 85% seen once. Sequenced here: peripheral blood, sampled 28 days after the second AZD1222 dose. All receptors derive from an adult who received the AZD1222 COVID-19 vaccine. The CDR3 runs from the conserved cysteine through the conserved F or W. D genes are given only for firm matches. Only part of the rows carry a size: once, few, many, or a class if the clone is expanded.

CDR3nt	CDR3aa	abundance	d_gene	v_gene	j_gene
TGTGCCTGGAGAGGGTACACTGAAGCTTTCTTT	CAWRGYTEAFF	NA	NA	TRBV30	TRBJ1-1
TGTGCCAGCAGTTTAAGACGGTTGACTCAATACGAGCAGTACTTC	CASSLRRLTQYEQYF	NA	NA	TRBV27	TRBJ2-7
TGTGCCAGCAAGGCGGGGGCCTACGAGCAGTACTTC	CASKAGAYEQYF	NA	TRBD2	TRBV6-5	TRBJ2-7
TGTGCCAGCAGTTCCCGGACGGTCTATCGGCAGTACTTC	CASSSRTVYRQYF	NA	NA	TRBV12-3/TRBV12-4	TRBJ2-7
TGTGCCAGCAGCTTGGCCTGGGGGAAAGGCTCCTACGAGCAGTACTTC	CASSLAWGKGSYEQYF	few	NA	TRBV5-8	TRBJ2-7
TGTGCCAGCAGTGAGACAGGACAGGGATGGGGTCGGGACTACGAGCAGTACTTC	CASSETGQGWGRDYEQYF	once	TRBD1	TRBV6-9	TRBJ2-7
TGTGCCAGCAATACCGGGGAGTACAATGAGCAGTTCTTC	CASNTGEYNEQFF	NA	NA	TRBV12-3/TRBV12-4	TRBJ2-1
TGTGCCATCAGTAGCGGGGGGGCGAACACCGGGGAGCTGTTTTTT	CAISSGGANTGELFF	NA	TRBD2	TRBV10-3	TRBJ2-2
TGTGCAGGGACAGGGGGTGCCGAGCAGTACTTC	CAGTGGAEQYF	NA	TRBD1	TRBV30	TRBJ2-7
TGTGCCAGCAGTGTGAACTACGAGCAGTACTTC	CASSVNYEQYF	NA	NA	TRBV2	TRBJ2-7
TGTGCCAGCAGCTTAGAGGAAGGACAGCCCCAGCATTTT	CASSLEEGQPQHF	NA	NA	TRBV11-2	TRBJ1-5
TGCAGCGTTCAGTCAGGGGGGTCGTACACTGAAGCTTTCTTT	CSVQSGGSYTEAFF	NA	TRBD1	TRBV29-1	TRBJ1-1
TGTGCCAGCAGCTCCTATCTTAGGGGGACTAGCGGGGGTTTCTCCACAGATACGCAGTATTTT	CASSSYLRGTSGGFSTDTQYF	NA	TRBD2	TRBV7-8	TRBJ2-3
TGTGCCAGCAGCTCCTTGACAGGGGCAAAGGGGGAGCTGTTTTTT	CASSSLTGAKGELFF	few	TRBD1	TRBV7-3	TRBJ2-2
TGTGCCAGCAGGCTGTACAGTAATGACGAGCAGTACTTC	CASRLYSNDEQYF	once	NA	TRBV12-3/TRBV12-4	TRBJ2-7
TGTGCCAGCAGCCACCGGGACAGCTACAATGAGCAGTTCTTC	CASSHRDSYNEQFF	NA	TRBD1	TRBV7-9	TRBJ2-1
TGTGCCTGGAGTGCAGGATCCACCGGGGAGCTGTTTTTT	CAWSAGSTGELFF	NA	NA	TRBV30	TRBJ2-2
TGTGCCAGCAGCGTCCAATATGGGGGAAGAGCTTTCTTT	CASSVQYGGRAFF	NA	NA	TRBV9	TRBJ1-1
TGTGCCAGCAGCGTAGCTCAGGTAGGGAACACTGAAGCTTTCTTT	CASSVAQVGNTEAFF	NA	NA	TRBV9	TRBJ1-1
TGTGCCAGCAAGGCGGGGAGCTCCTATAATTCACCCCTCCACTTT	CASKAGSSYNSPLHF	NA	NA	TRBV2	TRBJ1-6
TGTGCCAGCAGCTTCCCACAGGGAACCGGGGAGCTGTTTTTT	CASSFPQGTGELFF	NA	NA	TRBV7-2	TRBJ2-2
TGTGCCAGTACAGGGGTCAAGCCCTACGAGCAGTACTTC	CASTGVKPYEQYF	once	NA	TRBV19	TRBJ2-7
TGCGCCAGCAGGTTCGGGTCCTATGGCTACACCTTC	CASRFGSYGYTF	NA	NA	TRBV5-1	TRBJ1-2
TGTGCCAGCAGCCCAAATCGGGGCTCACCCCTCCACTTT	CASSPNRGSPLHF	NA	NA	TRBV11-2	TRBJ1-6
TGTGCCAGCAGCCCGGGACAGTTGCATTCACCCCTCCACTTT	CASSPGQLHSPLHF	once	TRBD1	TRBV7-9	TRBJ1-6
TGTGCCAGCAGGCAGGCCACTAGCAATCAGCCCCAGCATTTT	CASRQATSNQPQHF	NA	NA	TRBV6-5	TRBJ1-5
TGTGCCAGCAGCTCCCAGGGCAGGGTCGTAGGTGAAAAACTGTTTTTT	CASSSQGRVVGEKLFF	NA	NA	TRBV7-8	TRBJ1-4
TGTGCCAGCAGTCCCCGGGACACCCCCCGGCAGTACTTC	CASSPRDTPRQYF	once	NA	TRBV5-4	TRBJ2-7
TGTGCCAGCAGCTTACCCCCGGACGGTGGCTACACCTTC	CASSLPPDGGYTF	NA	NA	TRBV7-9	TRBJ1-2
TGTGCCAGTAGTACGACAGGGGACACTGAAGCTTTCTTT	CASSTTGDTEAFF	NA	TRBD1	TRBV19	TRBJ1-1
TGTGCCAGCAGTCCGCTAGCGGGGAGTAGCACCGGGGAGCTGTTTTTT	CASSPLAGSSTGELFF	NA	TRBD2	TRBV6-4	TRBJ2-2
TGTGCCAGCAGCTTCCAGGACACTGAAGCTTTCTTT	CASSFQDTEAFF	once	NA	TRBV7-9	TRBJ1-1
TGCGCCAGCACCAGGACAGGGGGCTACGAGCAGTACTTC	CASTRTGGYEQYF	NA	TRBD1	TRBV5-1	TRBJ2-7
TGTGCCAGCAGTTTAGGGGGAGCTAACTATGGCTACACCTTC	CASSLGGANYGYTF	few	NA	TRBV6-5	TRBJ1-2
TGTGCCAGCAGCTTAAACGCGGGCACAGATACGCAGTATTTT	CASSLNAGTDTQYF	NA	NA	TRBV7-2	TRBJ2-3
TGTGCCAGCAGACGCACTCAGGGCCAAAAACTGTTTTTT	CASRRTQGQKLFF	once	NA	TRBV12-3/TRBV12-4	TRBJ1-4
TGTGCCAGCAAACGGGACTACACCGGGGAGCTGTTTTTT	CASKRDYTGELFF	NA	NA	TRBV6-5	TRBJ2-2
TGCGCCAGCAGCCTACCAGGGGGCGACTATGGCTACACCTTC	CASSLPGGDYGYTF	NA	TRBD1	TRBV5-1	TRBJ1-2
TGTGCCAGTAATACCGGGGGACTAGATTTTGAGCAGTTCTTC	CASNTGGLDFEQFF	NA	TRBD2	TRBV19	TRBJ2-1
TGTGCCAGCTCACCTGCCGGGAGTTATGGCTACACCTTC	CASSPAGSYGYTF	NA	NA	TRBV18	TRBJ1-2
TGTGCCAGCAGCCAGCTAGCGGGGGGGCGTTCAGATACGCAGTATTTT	CASSQLAGGRSDTQYF	once	TRBD2	TRBV3-1/TRBV3-2	TRBJ2-3
TGTGCCAGCAGTTTACAGCGGGGGGTCAACACAGATACGCAGTATTTT	CASSLQRGVNTDTQYF	NA	TRBD2	TRBV27	TRBJ2-3
TGTGCCAGCTCACCAGGACAGGGTTTCGGCGAGCAGTTCTTC	CASSPGQGFGEQFF	NA	TRBD1	TRBV18	TRBJ2-1
TGTGCCAGCAGCGTAGTTCCCGAAACAGGGGGCGGTGGCTACACCTTC	CASSVVPETGGGGYTF	NA	TRBD1	TRBV7-2	TRBJ1-2
TGTGCCAGCAGTTCCGGATTTGAAGCTTTCTTT	CASSSGFEAFF	NA	NA	TRBV28	TRBJ1-1
TGTGCCAGTAGGGGGACAGGAGGGGATCATAACTATGGCTACACCTTC	CASRGTGGDHNYGYTF	once	TRBD1	TRBV19	TRBJ1-2
TGTGCCAGCAGCACCACCTCTGGGGGGATCGTTGGAAACACCATATATTTT	CASSTTSGGIVGNTIYF	few	NA	TRBV9	TRBJ1-3
TGTGCCAGCAGCTTAGGACAGGGTGGATACGAGCAGTACTTC	CASSLGQGGYEQYF	few	TRBD1	TRBV7-8	TRBJ2-7
TGTGCCAGTAGTCCCGGGACAGGGGGTACAGATACGCAGTATTTT	CASSPGTGGTDTQYF	NA	TRBD1	TRBV19	TRBJ2-3
TGTGCCAGCTCACCACTCCCTATGGGGCCTAAGGGACGGGAGACCCAGTACTTC	CASSPLPMGPKGRETQYF	NA	NA	TRBV18	TRBJ2-5
TGTGCCAGCAGTTTCTCGGGGGCGGGTGACAATCAGCCCCAGCATTTT	CASSFSGAGDNQPQHF	NA	NA	TRBV27	TRBJ1-5
TGTGCCAGCAGTTTCTGGCCGGGATGGAGGGGTTCGGGGAACTACGAGCAGTACTTC	CASSFWPGWRGSGNYEQYF	NA	NA	TRBV27	TRBJ2-7
TGTGCCAGCAGCCGGGACGCGGGAGGCACAGATACGCAGTATTTT	CASSRDAGGTDTQYF	NA	TRBD2	TRBV7-3	TRBJ2-3